This T cell receptor (beta chain) came from a study of cytomegalovirus exposure and HLA in healthy donors. Points on this clone: The antigen is undetermined.

The CDR3 totals 15 residues. V dropped 4 bases and J dropped 5 bases, with 15 bases sitting between them. The germline gives CDR1 LGHNA, CDR2 YSLEER. Primers: 60 Vbeta forward and 13 Jbeta reverse. Profiled with immunoSEQ multiplex PCR; TCRdb holds only in-frame clones, not every one. Its table records over 100,000 clones. Study-level points and caveats: Association of a missense DCLRE1C variant with TCR beta V- and J-gene trimming was reported in a later analysis. Available immune exposure information covered CMV serostatus only. Association with HLA alleles at 0.05 false discovery rate was found for 15,000 to 20,000 TCR beta sequences in a later analysis.

Sequenced input: PBMCs. The V call is TRBV4-3, the J call TRBJ1-5, with D tentatively TRBD1 (5 bases). This TCR derives from a man aged 18 to 35 in good health and CMV-seronegative. CDR3 loop: CASSPSLRADQPQHF. As DNA, the CDR3 is TGCGCCAGCAGCCCATCCCTCAGGGCAGATCAGCCCCAGCATTTT.